The clone carrying this TCR beta chain was counted only a few times. What it recognizes is unknown. Germline values: CDR1 SGHTA, CDR2 FQGTGA. CDR3 length: 15 amino acids. Between the trimmed V and J ends, which lost 2 bases and 7 bases, there was a span of 12 bases. The data stem from a study of T-cell memory formation after mild COVID-19. Study-level results: A subset of responding clones appeared in pre-infection memory, suggesting cross-reactive memory joined.

5'RACE with constant-segment primers yielded barcoded, UMI-tagged TCR alpha and TCR beta cDNA libraries. TCRdb re-derived calls from the 5' RACE reads in MiXCR, one entry per CDR3 protein. The sample shows 250,000 to 350,000 distinct CDR3 sequences, less than 20% of them seen only once. The J gene is TRBJ1-6, the V gene TRBV7-3; TRBD1 might be the D (6 bases). The sequence was obtained from a man aged 18 to 35 who had mild COVID-19 (a few samples of this study predate the infection). Cell type and time point are not known. The source material was PBMCs or a T cell subset sorted from them (not recorded which). This CDR3 reads CASSLWGPRNSPLHF. The CDR3 coding sequence is TGTGCCAGCAGCTTATGGGGGCCCCGCAATTCACCCCTCCACTTT. The entire variable domain, with the rest obtained from reference TRBV7-3 and TRBJ1-6, is as follows: GAGVSQTPSNKVTEKGKYVELRCDPISGHTALYWYRQSLGQGPEFLIYFQGTGAADDSGLPNDRFFAVRPEGSVSTLKIQRTERGDSAVYLCASSLWGPRNSPLHFGNGTRLTVT.